A single sample is the source of the 16 T cell receptor beta chains below, sequenced in a study of regulatory T cells in long-lasting Graves disease. HTBI primers from iRepertoire and Arm-PCR of CDR3 regions yielded the TCR beta libraries. TCRdb used MiXCR to reprocess the multiplex PCR reads, holding one entry per CDR3 protein. Of more than 400,000 distinct CDR3 sequences in the sample, around 15% were seen once. Documented time point: newly diagnosed GD, antithyroid drugs for less than 3 months. PBMC-extracted RNA yielded the TCR library. The data were also submitted as part of a second study, on T cells in Graves' hyperthyroidism and ophthalmopathy.

Sequences were derived from peripheral blood mononuclear cells (PBMCs), sampled at new diagnosis, from a patient treated with antithyroid drugs. The receptors originated from a man aged 40-49 years with Graves disease.

The table lists this clonotype with a few counts. The genes are TRBV20-1 and TRBJ2-3, with 9 positions matching TRBD2. Trimming took 1 base from V and 4 from J; bases not matched to a gene: 3. CDR1 and CDR2 (germline): DFQATT, SNEGSKA (reference sequence). There are 14 residues in the CDR3. The CDR3 nucleotides are TGCAGTGCTAGAGTAGCGGGAGTCCCAGATACGCAGTATTTT. Translation gives CSARVAGVPDTQYF.

The chain has TRBV7-9 and TRBJ2-4, with 9 nucleotides matching TRBD2. CDR1 is SEHNR, CDR2 FQNEAQ, per germline (reference sequence). Germline trimming cut 1 base from V and 1 base from J; bases unmatched to any gene: 11. This CDR3 comprises 19 residues. In DNA, the CDR3 is TGTGCCAGCAGCTTAGAAGTCGGCGGCGGGAGGGGGGCCAAAAACATTCAGTACTTC. Residues: CASSLEVGGGRGAKNIQYF.

This clonotype was observed at least ten times. The rearrangement joins TRBV6-2 or TRBV6-3 to TRBJ1-1; no definite D call. Germline CDR1 MNHEY, CDR2 SVGEGT. This CDR3 comprises 13 residues. Trimming stripped 2 bases from V and 4 bases from J, with 8 bases between. The CDR3 spells CASSYRGSTEAFF. The CDR3 DNA reads as TGTGCCAGCAGTTACCGGGGATCCACTGAAGCTTTCTTT.

This clonotype turned up a few times. The DNA for the CDR3 is TGTGCCAGCTCACTAATCGAGGGGGGAAGCTCCTACAATGAGCAGTTCTTC. This sequence encodes CASSLIEGGSSYNEQFF. The genes are TRBV18 and TRBJ2-1; D possibly uses TRBD1 or TRBD2 (6 bases each). The V end lost 4 bases, the J end lost 0 bases, and 16 bases lay between the germline ends. Germline CDR1 KGHSH, CDR2 LQKENI. The CDR3 length is 17 residues.

The table lists this clonotype with many counts. The chain recombines TRBV5-1 with TRBJ2-3; the D is unclear. V was cut by 2 bases and J by 4 bases, with 8 bases left in between. CDR3 size: 13 residues. Germline V gene data show CDR1 as SGHRS and CDR2 as YFSETQ. CDR3 amino acids: CASSFKSPDTQYF. CDR3 nucleotides: TGCGCCAGCAGCTTTAAGAGCCCAGATACGCAGTATTTT.

This clonotype was counted ten times or more. The chain recombines TRBV20-1 with TRBJ1-1, with a weak D call TRBD1 (6 bases). From germline, CDR1 is DFQATT and CDR2 SNEGSKA (reference sequence). V lost 5 bases and J 3 bases, leaving 13 bases between the germline ends. CDR3 length: 13 residues. For the CDR3, the DNA is TGCAGTGCTGGAACAGGGCTATACACTGAAGCTTTCTTT. Its translation is CSAGTGLYTEAFF.

This clonotype was found a few times. The rearrangement uses TRBV11-2 and TRBJ2-5; D is possibly TRBD1 (6 bases). V dropped 7 bases and J dropped 7 bases, with 25 bases sitting between them. The CDR3 is made up of 16 amino acids. Germline V gene lookup returns CDR1 SGHAT and CDR2 FQNNGV. The chain's CDR3 is CASNDPGAGRPGTQYF. Here the CDR3 DNA reads TGTGCCAGCAACGACCCAGGGGCAGGGCGTCCCGGGACCCAGTACTTC.

V gene TRBV29-1 combines with J gene TRBJ2-5; no firm D call. Trimming took 1 base from V and 5 from J, leaving 14 bases between them. This CDR3 comprises 14 residues. Germline V gene data show CDR1 as SQVTM and CDR2 as ANQGSEA. Here the CDR3 DNA reads TGCAGCGTTGAAGGGACCATGTACCGGGAGACCCAGTACTTC. As protein: CSVEGTMYRETQYF.

The J gene is TRBJ2-2, the V gene TRBV20-1, with TRBD2 matching 7 bases. CDR1 and CDR2 (germline): DFQATT, SNEGSKA (reference sequence). After removal of 6 bases from V and 6 bases from J, the junction contained 10 bases not matched to a gene. This CDR3 comprises 14 residues. In DNA form, the CDR3 reads TGCAGTGCCACCAGACTAGCCATCGCCGGGGAGCTGTTTTTT. Translating it yields CSATRLAIAGELFF.

This clonotype has more than one count but fewer than ten. CDR3 in DNA: TGTGCCAGCAGCCAAGAGCGAGGGGGCACAGATACGCAGTATTTT. This gives the protein CASSQERGGTDTQYF. V is TRBV14 and J is TRBJ2-3; perhaps D is TRBD1 or TRBD2 (5 bases each). The V gene's germline CDR1 is SGHDN and CDR2 FVKESK. The CDR3 is 15 amino acids. Trimming took off 0 bases at V and 1 base at J, with 8 bases between the two ends.

As for this clonotype: The CDR3 does not end in the conserved phenylalanine or tryptophan, so this is likely a read error. This chain uses TRBV18 with TRBJ2-1, with TRBD2 as a possible D gene (6 bases). The CDR3 loop spans 13 amino acids. V gave up 6 bases and J gave up 10 bases, with 16 bases separating them. The germline gives CDR1 KGHSH, CDR2 LQKENI. As DNA, the CDR3 is TGTGCCAGCTCTGGCGCTGGGGGGAACGAGCAGTTCCTC. It codes for CASSGAGGNEQFL.

This chain connects TRBV24-1 to TRBJ1-5, with a tentative D call TRBD1 (5 bases). Germline assignment: CDR1 KGHDR and CDR2 SFDVKD. The CDR3 loop spans 17 amino acids. The V end was cut by 2 bases, the J end by 0 bases, with 13 bases between. CDR3 coding DNA: TGTGCCACCAGTGATTCACCGGGACGGGATAGCAATCAGCCCCAGCATTTT. This codes for CATSDSPGRDSNQPQHF.

In this sample, this clonotype turned up many times. The chain recombines TRBV2 with TRBJ2-1; D is unresolved. CDR1 is SNHLY and CDR2 is FYNNEI in the germline V gene. The germline V and J ends were trimmed by 6 bases and 4 bases, with 7 bases remaining between them. The CDR3 totals 12 residues. Here the CDR3 reads CASSRPYNEQFF. The CDR3, as DNA: TGTGCCAGCAGCCGCCCTTACAATGAGCAGTTCTTC.

The sample holds many counts of this clonotype. The V and J genes are TRBV28 and TRBJ2-5, with D perhaps TRBD2 (5 bases). V was clipped by 4 bases and J by 4 bases, with 16 bases between them. The length of the CDR3 is 15 residues. Germline V gene data show CDR1 as MDHEN and CDR2 as SYDVKM. For the CDR3, the DNA is TGTGCCAGCAGTTCCCCGGGGAGCCCCGGAGAGACCCAGTACTTC. As protein: CASSSPGSPGETQYF. Using reference TRBV28 and TRBJ2-5 for the parts outside the CDR3, the full variable domain is DVKVTQSSRYLVKRTGEKVFLECVQDMDHENMFWYRQDPGLGLRLIYFSYDVKMKEKGDIPEGYSVSREKKERFSLILESASTNQTSMYLCASSSPGSPGETQYFGPGTRLLVL.

This clonotype was observed a few times. DNA for the CDR3: TGTGCCACCGGCAATAGGGGGTGGAGCTCCTACAATGAGCAGTTCTTC. This encodes CATGNRGWSSYNEQFF. This chain uses TRBV15 with TRBJ2-1; a possible D gene is TRBD1 (6 bases). Germline V CDR1 and CDR2: LNHNV, YYDKDF (reference sequence). V was cut by 8 bases and J by 0 bases, with 17 bases left in between. This CDR3 is 16 amino acids long.

This clonotype was counted a few times. This chain links TRBV5-6 with TRBJ2-2; 10 positions agree with TRBD1. The CDR3 consists of 15 residues. Germline V gene lookup returns CDR1 SGHDT and CDR2 YYEEEE. Trimming took 6 bases from V and 3 from J; bases not matched to a gene: 5. The CDR3 nucleotides read TGTGCCAGCACACGACAGGGGGCGGACACCGGGGAGCTGTTTTTT. This translates into CASTRQGADTGELFF. The entire variable domain, with the rest obtained from reference TRBV5-6 and TRBJ2-2, is as follows: DAGVTQSPTHLIKTRGQQVTLRCSPKSGHDTVSWYQQALGQGPQFIFQYYEEEERQRGNFPDRFSGHQFPNYSSELNVNALLLGDSALYLCASTRQGADTGELFFGEGSRLTVL.